The subject of this entry is one T cell receptor beta chain. One Seattle source followed patients from active infection through their disease course. The entry originates in a study of blood T cell repertoires in COVID-19. About the study: T cells, B-cell-depleted T cells, or PBMCs provided the cDNA or gDNA that served as material.

Per the authors' pipeline: Amplification of reference gene primers provided the estimated nucleated cell counts. TCRdb keeps only in-frame clones here, not all; method: immunoSEQ multiplex PCR. V and J calls and clone size are copied from that table; D and trimming were computed from the DNA. The table shows 35,000 to 40,000 clones, with roughly 74% occurring only once. The TCR comes from a man between 70 and 80 years old with COVID-19, enrolled during active disease. Input material: peripheral blood.

The DNA for the CDR3 is TGTGCCAGCTCACCGGGACAGAGCTCTGGAAACACCATATATTTT. The encoded protein is CASSPGQSSGNTIYF. The V call is TRBV18, the J call TRBJ1-3; the match to TRBD1 covers 7 bases. With 3 bases clipped from V and 0 bases from J, the junction kept 2 bases outside the gene matches. Germline V gene sequence: CDR1 KGHSH, CDR2 LQKENI. This CDR3 is 15 amino acids long. Full variable domain (outside the CDR3, taken from reference TRBV18 and TRBJ1-3): NAGVMQNPRHLVRRRGQEARLRCSPMKGHSHVYWYRQLPEEGLKFMVYLQKENIIDESGMPKERFSAEFPKEGPSILRIQQVVRGDSAAYFCASSPGQSSGNTIYFGEGSWLTVV.